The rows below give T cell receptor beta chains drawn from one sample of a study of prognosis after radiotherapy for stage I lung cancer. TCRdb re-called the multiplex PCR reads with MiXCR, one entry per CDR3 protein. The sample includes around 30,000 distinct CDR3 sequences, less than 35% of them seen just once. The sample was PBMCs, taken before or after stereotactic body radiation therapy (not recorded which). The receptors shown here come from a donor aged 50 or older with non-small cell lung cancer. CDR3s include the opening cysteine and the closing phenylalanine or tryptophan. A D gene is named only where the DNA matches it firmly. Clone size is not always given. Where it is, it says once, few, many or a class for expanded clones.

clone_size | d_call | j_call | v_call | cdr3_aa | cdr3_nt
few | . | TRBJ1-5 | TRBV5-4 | CASSLYGVIQPQHF | TGTGCCAGCAGCCTGTACGGGGTTATACAGCCCCAGCATTTT
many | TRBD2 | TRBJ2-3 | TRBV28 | CASSLGLAGEEPQYTQYF | TGTGCCAGCAGTTTGGGACTAGCGGGAGAGGAGCCACAATATACGCAGTATTTT
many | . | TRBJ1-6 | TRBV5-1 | CASSLEGGNSPLHF | TGCGCCAGCAGCTTGGAGGGAGGTAATTCACCCCTCCACTTT
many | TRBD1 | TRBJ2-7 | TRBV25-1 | CASSEYPGTEYEQYF | TGTGCCAGCAGTGAATATCCCGGGACAGAGTACGAGCAGTACTTC
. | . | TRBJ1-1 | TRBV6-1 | CASRPYLGNTEAFF | TGTGCCAGCAGACCTTATCTGGGGAACACTGAAGCTTTCTTT
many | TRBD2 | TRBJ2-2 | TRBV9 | CASSPRDYGPGELFF | TGTGCCAGCAGCCCCAGGGACTATGGACCCGGGGAGCTGTTTTTT
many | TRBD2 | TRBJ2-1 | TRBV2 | CASSVSSGRPRNNEQFF | TGTGCCAGCAGTGTGAGTAGCGGGAGGCCAAGAAACAATGAGCAGTTCTTC
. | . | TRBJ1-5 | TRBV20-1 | CSARAGGGSGNQPQHF | TGCAGTGCTAGAGCGGGCGGGGGCTCGGGCAATCAGCCCCAGCATTTT
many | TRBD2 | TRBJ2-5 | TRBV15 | CATSRPPGGETQYF | TGTGCCACCAGCAGACCCCCGGGGGGAGAGACCCAGTACTTC
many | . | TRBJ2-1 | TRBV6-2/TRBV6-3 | CASSYSVWNEQFF | TGTGCCAGCAGTTACTCCGTTTGGAATGAGCAGTTCTTC
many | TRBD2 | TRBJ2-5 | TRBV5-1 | CASSLELAVKAQYF | TGCGCCAGCAGCTTGGAACTAGCGGTAAAGGCCCAGTACTTC
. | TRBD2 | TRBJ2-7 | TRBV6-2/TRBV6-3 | CASSYSAGVSYEQYF | TGTGCCAGCAGCTACTCAGCGGGAGTAAGCTACGAGCAGTACTTC
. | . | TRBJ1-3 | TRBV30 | CAWGGGVISGNTIYF | TGTGCCTGGGGCGGAGGGGTTATATCTGGAAACACCATATATTTT
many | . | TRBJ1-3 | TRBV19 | CASSIRLGGNTIYF | TGTGCCAGTAGTATAAGGTTAGGAGGGAACACCATATATTTT
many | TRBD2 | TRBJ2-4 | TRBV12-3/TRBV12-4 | CASSKRAGVAKNIQYF | TGTGCCAGCAGTAAGAGGGCGGGGGTAGCCAAAAACATTCAGTACTTC
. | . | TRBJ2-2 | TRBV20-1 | CGGLVGETNSGELFF | TGCGGGGGGCTAGTGGGAGAGACGAACAGCGGGGAGCTGTTTTTT
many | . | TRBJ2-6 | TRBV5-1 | CASSFHTSGANVLTF | TGCGCCAGCAGCTTCCATACGTCTGGGGCCAACGTCCTGACTTTC
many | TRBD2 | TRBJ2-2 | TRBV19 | CASSTSGNTGELFF | TGTGCCAGTAGTACTAGCGGGAACACCGGGGAGCTGTTTTTT
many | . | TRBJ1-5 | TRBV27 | CASSSLGGTGKTQAGSNQPQHF | TGTGCCAGCAGTTCCCTAGGAGGTACAGGGAAGACACAAGCGGGGAGCAATCAGCCCCAGCATTTT
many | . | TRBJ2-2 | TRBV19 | CASSISQGRAGELSF | TGTGCCAGTAGTATCTCCCAGGGGAGAGCCGGGGAGCTGTCTTTT
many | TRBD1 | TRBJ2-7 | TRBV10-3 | CAISPSGRGRGEQYF | TGTGCCATCAGTCCCTCCGGCAGGGGGCGAGGCGAGCAGTACTTC
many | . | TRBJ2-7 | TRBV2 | CASSGYEQYF | TGTGCCAGCAGTGGATACGAGCAGTACTTC
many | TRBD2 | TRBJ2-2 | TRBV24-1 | CATSDPGGYTGELFF | TGTGCCACCAGTGACCCCGGGGGGTACACCGGGGAGCTGTTTTTT
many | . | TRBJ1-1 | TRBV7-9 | CASSLGGRGNTEAFF | TGTGCCAGCAGCTTAGGGGGTAGGGGGAACACTGAAGCTTTCTTT
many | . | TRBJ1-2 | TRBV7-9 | CASSSLTDDYGYTF | TGTGCCAGCAGCTCCCTAACGGACGACTATGGCTACACCTTC
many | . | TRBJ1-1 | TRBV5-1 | CASSPAGGGATEAFF | TGCGCCAGCAGCCCGGCCGGGGGGGGTGCCACTGAAGCTTTCTTT